The rows below give T cell receptor beta chains drawn from one sample of a study of T-cell memory formation after mild COVID-19. TCRdb re-called the 5' RACE reads with MiXCR, one entry per CDR3 protein. The table records roughly 170,000 distinct CDR3 sequences, around a sixth of them present only once. Sequenced: PBMCs or a T cell subset sorted from them (not recorded which). These receptors were taken from a man younger than 35 who had mild COVID-19 (a few samples of this study predate the infection). Cell type and time point are not known. Each CDR3 is given with its conserved first and last residue. The order of the fields is J gene, clone size, D gene, V gene, CDR3 protein, CDR3 DNA. D genes are given only for firm matches. Expanded clones get a size class; other rows say once, few or many, or leave the size out.

j_gene: TRBJ2-5; abundance: NA; d_gene: NA; v_gene: TRBV9; CDR3aa: CASSVGPFGSRQETQYF; CDR3nt: TGTGCCAGCAGCGTAGGCCCCTTTGGCAGCAGACAAGAGACCCAGTACTTC
j_gene: TRBJ1-2; abundance: NA; d_gene: TRBD1; v_gene: TRBV9; CDR3aa: CASTRGVGGPSDGYTF; CDR3nt: TGTGCCAGCACCAGGGGGGTTGGGGGGCCCTCTGATGGCTACACCTTC
j_gene: TRBJ2-5; abundance: many; d_gene: NA; v_gene: TRBV29-1; CDR3aa: CSGGGEETQYF; CDR3nt: TGCAGCGGGGGTGGGGAGGAGACCCAGTACTTC
j_gene: TRBJ2-5; abundance: few; d_gene: TRBD2; v_gene: TRBV5-1; CDR3aa: CASSRTSSGAPQETQYF; CDR3nt: TGCGCCAGCAGCCGGACCTCTAGCGGGGCGCCCCAAGAGACCCAGTACTTC
j_gene: TRBJ2-5; abundance: few; d_gene: TRBD2; v_gene: TRBV15; CDR3aa: CATSRDRAGGRETQYF; CDR3nt: TGTGCCACCAGCAGAGATCGAGCGGGGGGGCGGGAGACCCAGTACTTC
j_gene: TRBJ1-3; abundance: few; d_gene: NA; v_gene: TRBV7-9; CDR3aa: CASSGPSSGNTIYF; CDR3nt: TGTGCCAGCAGCGGACCCAGCTCTGGAAACACCATATATTTT
j_gene: TRBJ1-6; abundance: NA; d_gene: NA; v_gene: TRBV3-1; CDR3aa: CASSHPGVSSPLHF; CDR3nt: TGTGCCAGCAGTCACCCAGGGGTTTCTTCACCCCTCCACTTT
j_gene: TRBJ2-2; abundance: NA; d_gene: NA; v_gene: TRBV4-2; CDR3aa: CASSQDRTGRGAGELFF; CDR3nt: TGTGCCAGCAGCCAAGATCGCACAGGGAGAGGTGCCGGGGAGCTGTTTTTT
j_gene: TRBJ2-1; abundance: NA; d_gene: NA; v_gene: TRBV7-2; CDR3aa: CASSVRGRGDEQFF; CDR3nt: TGTGCCAGCAGCGTCCGGGGGCGGGGTGATGAGCAGTTCTTC
j_gene: TRBJ2-3; abundance: NA; d_gene: NA; v_gene: TRBV9; CDR3aa: CASSVGDPGRTDTQYF; CDR3nt: TGTGCCAGCAGCGTAGGGGACCCGGGACGGACAGATACGCAGTATTTT
j_gene: TRBJ1-5; abundance: few; d_gene: TRBD1; v_gene: TRBV7-9; CDR3aa: CASSVTGGPNQPQHF; CDR3nt: TGTGCCAGCAGCGTCACAGGGGGCCCAAATCAGCCCCAGCATTTT
j_gene: TRBJ1-2; abundance: NA; d_gene: TRBD1; v_gene: TRBV7-2; CDR3aa: CASSPSTGGYGYTF; CDR3nt: TGTGCCAGCAGTCCCTCGACAGGGGGCTATGGCTACACCTTC
j_gene: TRBJ2-1; abundance: few; d_gene: NA; v_gene: TRBV5-6; CDR3aa: CASSLRRSPRYEQFF; CDR3nt: TGTGCCAGCAGCTTGAGAAGGTCCCCTCGGTATGAGCAGTTCTTC
j_gene: TRBJ1-2; abundance: NA; d_gene: NA; v_gene: TRBV7-2; CDR3aa: CASSPDRVGYGYTF; CDR3nt: TGTGCCAGCAGCCCGGACAGAGTGGGGTATGGCTACACCTTC
j_gene: TRBJ2-1; abundance: NA; d_gene: TRBD1; v_gene: TRBV7-6; CDR3aa: CASSRDRGHEQFF; CDR3nt: TGTGCCAGCAGCAGGGACAGGGGCCATGAGCAGTTCTTC
j_gene: TRBJ2-1; abundance: NA; d_gene: NA; v_gene: TRBV10-3; CDR3aa: CAIIPREGKIDEQFF; CDR3nt: TGTGCCATCATCCCAAGAGAGGGGAAAATCGATGAGCAGTTCTTC
j_gene: TRBJ2-2; abundance: NA; d_gene: TRBD2; v_gene: TRBV12-3/TRBV12-4; CDR3aa: CASSLDSGFGGELFF; CDR3nt: TGTGCCAGCAGTTTAGATAGCGGGTTCGGCGGGGAGCTGTTTTTT
j_gene: TRBJ1-6; abundance: many; d_gene: NA; v_gene: TRBV6-5; CDR3aa: CASHRGWPSYNSPLHF; CDR3nt: TGTGCCAGCCATCGGGGGTGGCCCTCCTATAATTCACCCCTCCACTTT
j_gene: TRBJ1-1; abundance: few; d_gene: NA; v_gene: TRBV20-1; CDR3aa: CSTGPPGWDTEAFF; CDR3nt: TGCAGTACGGGGCCCCCAGGGTGGGACACTGAAGCTTTCTTT
j_gene: TRBJ2-3; abundance: NA; d_gene: TRBD2; v_gene: TRBV4-1; CDR3aa: CASSHPSGASGGPASTDTQYF; CDR3nt: TGCGCCAGCAGCCACCCCAGTGGGGCTAGCGGGGGGCCCGCTAGCACAGATACGCAGTATTTT
j_gene: TRBJ1-6; abundance: few; d_gene: NA; v_gene: TRBV10-3; CDR3aa: CAISEVGGKNSPLHF; CDR3nt: TGTGCCATCAGTGAGGTGGGGGGAAAAAATTCACCCCTCCACTTT
j_gene: TRBJ1-1; abundance: NA; d_gene: TRBD1; v_gene: TRBV7-2; CDR3aa: CASSLRTGPTEAFF; CDR3nt: TGTGCCAGCAGCTTAAGGACAGGGCCGACTGAAGCTTTCTTT
j_gene: TRBJ2-3; abundance: NA; d_gene: NA; v_gene: TRBV3-1; CDR3aa: CASSLIVGGTDTQYF; CDR3nt: TGTGCCAGCAGCCTGATTGTAGGCGGCACAGATACGCAGTATTTT
j_gene: TRBJ2-6; abundance: many; d_gene: NA; v_gene: TRBV7-9; CDR3aa: CASSLPPPSGANVLTF; CDR3nt: TGTGCCAGCAGCTTACCCCCTCCCTCTGGGGCCAACGTCCTGACTTTC
j_gene: TRBJ2-5; abundance: NA; d_gene: NA; v_gene: TRBV28; CDR3aa: CASSTPGQETQYF; CDR3nt: TGTGCCAGCAGTACCCCGGGGCAAGAGACCCAGTACTTC
j_gene: TRBJ2-5; abundance: NA; d_gene: NA; v_gene: TRBV11-1; CDR3aa: CASSSGAWETQYF; CDR3nt: TGTGCCAGCAGTTCTGGGGCGTGGGAGACCCAGTACTTC
j_gene: TRBJ1-4; abundance: few; d_gene: NA; v_gene: TRBV27; CDR3aa: CASSTVGFDEKLFF; CDR3nt: TGTGCCAGCAGTACCGTGGGATTTGATGAAAAACTGTTTTTT
j_gene: TRBJ2-3; abundance: many; d_gene: TRBD2; v_gene: TRBV7-2; CDR3aa: CASSPGWRGGGDTQYF; CDR3nt: TGTGCCAGCAGCCCAGGGTGGCGGGGGGGAGGAGATACGCAGTATTTT
j_gene: TRBJ1-4; abundance: NA; d_gene: TRBD1; v_gene: TRBV7-9; CDR3aa: CASSSRTGRTEKLFF; CDR3nt: TGTGCCAGCAGCTCCCGGACAGGGCGAACAGAAAAACTGTTTTTT
j_gene: TRBJ2-1; abundance: many; d_gene: TRBD2; v_gene: TRBV10-3; CDR3aa: CAISELERGGRREQFF; CDR3nt: TGTGCCATCAGTGAACTCGAGCGGGGGGGCCGACGGGAGCAGTTCTTC
j_gene: TRBJ2-1; abundance: many; d_gene: NA; v_gene: TRBV7-2; CDR3aa: CASSFLGGPADSSRFF; CDR3nt: TGTGCCAGCAGCTTCCTCGGGGGGCCAGCAGACTCGTCTCGGTTCTTC
j_gene: TRBJ2-3; abundance: NA; d_gene: NA; v_gene: TRBV12-3/TRBV12-4; CDR3aa: CASSPLLGVVGTDTQYF; CDR3nt: TGTGCCAGCAGCCCCCTTCTGGGCGTCGTGGGCACAGATACGCAGTATTTT
j_gene: TRBJ1-5; abundance: NA; d_gene: NA; v_gene: TRBV6-2/TRBV6-3; CDR3aa: CASSYDGYSNQPQHF; CDR3nt: TGTGCCAGCAGTTACGATGGTTATAGCAATCAGCCCCAGCATTTT
j_gene: TRBJ1-3; abundance: NA; d_gene: NA; v_gene: TRBV7-6; CDR3aa: CASSSRGTAGNTIYF; CDR3nt: TGTGCCAGCAGCTCCCGAGGGACCGCTGGAAACACCATATATTTT
j_gene: TRBJ2-4; abundance: few; d_gene: NA; v_gene: TRBV5-1; CDR3aa: CASKGGTENIQYF; CDR3nt: TGCGCCAGCAAGGGGGGTACCGAAAACATTCAGTACTTC
j_gene: TRBJ2-1; abundance: few; d_gene: TRBD2; v_gene: TRBV5-1; CDR3aa: CASSTSGYNEQFF; CDR3nt: TGCGCCAGCAGCACTAGCGGATACAATGAGCAGTTCTTC
j_gene: TRBJ2-5; abundance: many; d_gene: TRBD1; v_gene: TRBV20-1; CDR3aa: CSAGDRVLKETQYF; CDR3nt: TGCAGTGCTGGAGACAGGGTGTTAAAGGAGACCCAGTACTTC
j_gene: TRBJ2-7; abundance: few; d_gene: NA; v_gene: TRBV6-2/TRBV6-3; CDR3aa: CASSFSLTYEQYF; CDR3nt: TGTGCCAGCAGTTTTTCACTAACCTACGAGCAGTACTTC
j_gene: TRBJ2-1; abundance: few; d_gene: TRBD2; v_gene: TRBV11-2; CDR3aa: CASSSGLLNEQFF; CDR3nt: TGTGCCAGCAGCTCGGGACTACTCAATGAGCAGTTCTTC
j_gene: TRBJ2-3; abundance: NA; d_gene: TRBD1; v_gene: TRBV28; CDR3aa: CASSAPNLRGTQYF; CDR3nt: TGTGCCAGCAGTGCCCCAAATCTCAGGGGGACGCAGTATTTT
j_gene: TRBJ2-1; abundance: NA; d_gene: NA; v_gene: TRBV11-2; CDR3aa: CASSLPGGTAQFF; CDR3nt: TGTGCCAGCAGCCTCCCGGGAGGGACAGCGCAGTTCTTC
j_gene: TRBJ2-5; abundance: NA; d_gene: NA; v_gene: TRBV18; CDR3aa: CASSPGRRGETQYF; CDR3nt: TGTGCCAGCTCACCGGGGCGCCGGGGAGAGACCCAGTACTTC
j_gene: TRBJ2-3; abundance: few; d_gene: TRBD2; v_gene: TRBV7-2; CDR3aa: CASSSTQGLVGTDTQYF; CDR3nt: TGTGCCAGCAGCTCCACCCAGGGACTAGTCGGCACAGATACGCAGTATTTT
j_gene: TRBJ2-7; abundance: NA; d_gene: NA; v_gene: TRBV12-3/TRBV12-4; CDR3aa: CASSLAFRAEQYF; CDR3nt: TGTGCCAGCAGTTTAGCGTTTCGTGCCGAGCAGTACTTC
j_gene: TRBJ1-2; abundance: NA; d_gene: TRBD1; v_gene: TRBV5-1; CDR3aa: CASSGQGGDYGYTF; CDR3nt: TGCGCCAGCAGCGGACAGGGGGGAGACTATGGCTACACCTTC
j_gene: TRBJ2-4; abundance: few; d_gene: TRBD1; v_gene: TRBV12-3/TRBV12-4; CDR3aa: CASSETGGYIQYF; CDR3nt: TGTGCCAGCAGCGAGACAGGGGGCTACATTCAGTACTTC
j_gene: TRBJ2-1; abundance: NA; d_gene: TRBD1; v_gene: TRBV7-2; CDR3aa: CASSLTGLTEQFF; CDR3nt: TGTGCCAGCAGCCTGACAGGGCTCACTGAGCAGTTCTTC
j_gene: TRBJ2-7; abundance: few; d_gene: NA; v_gene: TRBV4-3; CDR3aa: CASSQTPGSYEQYF; CDR3nt: TGCGCCAGCAGCCAGACGCCAGGGTCCTACGAGCAGTACTTC